This T cell receptor beta chain comes out of a study of T cell responses to AZD1222 COVID-19 vaccine. As concerns this clone: What it recognizes is unknown.

V was trimmed by 5 bases and J by 0 bases, leaving 13 bases between them. This CDR3 is 15 amino acids long. The germline V gene has CDR1 SEHNR and CDR2 FQNEAQ (reference sequence). Study-wide results and caveats: Nearly half of spike-specific TCRs reportedly target variant regions that are unmutated in the B.1.351 and B.1.1.7 variants. Seropositive status at baseline applied to only five to seven AZD1222 recipients. Most donors were white British and more were female, and clonal diversity was possibly underestimated.

The data were produced by immunoSEQ multiplex PCR, yet TCRdb's version contains in-frame clones alone and is incomplete. There are 200,000 or so clones in the sample; around 90% occur only once, and roughly 0.99% lies in the top ten. The TCR originated in an adult in good health. The specimen comprised peripheral blood, sampled on day 0 of AZD1222 vaccination. The genes are TRBV7-9 and TRBJ1-2; D remains unclear. The CDR3 sequence is CASSPVGRTNYGYTF. The CDR3 DNA is TGTGCCAGCAGCCCCGTCGGGCGGACTAACTATGGCTACACCTTC.